This TCR beta chain was recorded in a study of blood T cell repertoires in COVID-19. About the study: Italy, Spain and the United States were the sources of the convalescent and acute COVID-19 samples. T cells, B-cell-depleted T cells, or PBMCs provided the cDNA or gDNA that served as material.

Authors' data handling: Reference gene primer amplification in the assay estimated nucleated cell counts. Profiling relied on immunoSEQ multiplex PCR, and the TCRdb table lists in-frame clones only, not all of them. D and trimming come from the DNA, and the V and J calls and clone size come from that table. The table includes 90,000 to 130,000 clones, about three quarters detected once. CDR1 is MGHRA, CDR2 YSYEKL, per germline. The CDR3 has 16 residues. Trimming removed 3 bases at V and 2 bases at J, with 14 bases between. The chain uses TRBV4-1 and TRBJ1-5; possibly TRBD1 for D (6 bases). This clonotype was sampled from a middle-aged woman with acute or convalescent COVID-19. The source material was peripheral blood. The CDR3 loop reads CASSQPGGQGNQPQHF. CDR3 DNA sequence: TGCGCCAGCAGCCAGCCGGGGGGGCAGGGCAATCAGCCCCAGCATTTT.